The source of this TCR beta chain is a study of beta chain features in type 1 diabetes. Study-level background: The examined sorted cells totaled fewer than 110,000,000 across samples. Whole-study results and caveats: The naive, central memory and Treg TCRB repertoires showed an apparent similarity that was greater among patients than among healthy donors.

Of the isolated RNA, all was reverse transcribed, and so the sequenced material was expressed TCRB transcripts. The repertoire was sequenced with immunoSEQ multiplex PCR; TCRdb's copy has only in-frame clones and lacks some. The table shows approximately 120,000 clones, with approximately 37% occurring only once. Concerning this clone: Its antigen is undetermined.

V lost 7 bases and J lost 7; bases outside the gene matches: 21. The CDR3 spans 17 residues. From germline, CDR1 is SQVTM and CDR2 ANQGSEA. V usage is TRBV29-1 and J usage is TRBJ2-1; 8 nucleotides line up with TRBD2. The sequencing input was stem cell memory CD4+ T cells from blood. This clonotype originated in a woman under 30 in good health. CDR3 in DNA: TGCAGCGAACAGACGGGGAGCTTCGCGGGAGGAGGGAATGAGCAGTTCTTC. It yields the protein CSEQTGSFAGGGNEQFF.